This T cell receptor (beta chain) was profiled in a study of blood T cells in healthy people across ages. Background on the study: In model experiments, template switching was able to capture about one barcoded beta molecule for every two T cells that were present.

The CDR3 is 17 residues long. Germline V gives CDR1 SEHNR, CDR2 FQNEAQ (reference sequence). The draw of peripheral blood yielded ten milliliters from each donor. The amount of total RNA extracted per sample was at least 6 micrograms. In its sample, this clonotype was seen a few times. One end of the junction varies from germline; a read error may be responsible. For the second PCR, which ran for about 7 to 11 cycles, a sample-barcoded 5' primer and a J-beta primer mix were used. TCRdb passed the 5' RACE reads through MiXCR, listing each CDR3 protein once. The table shows more than 450,000 distinct CDR3 sequences, with about 29% occurring only once. These same records also appear under a second study, on T cells of mothers and their children.

The V gene is TRBV7-9, the J gene TRBJ2-6; TRBD2 matches 7 bases. Sample: blood. This receptor was taken from a boy between 2 and 10 years old in good health. CDR3 residues: CASSLAVGGPGANVLTF. The DNA of the CDR3 is TGTGCCAGCAGCCTAGCGGTAGGAGGGCCTGGGGCCAACGTCCTGACTTTC.